The clone carrying this T cell receptor (beta chain) appeared many times. This entry belongs to a study of T cells after yellow fever vaccination. A 5'RACE template-switching step, the method used to make TCR cDNA, added a universal primer site and UMIs. In TCRdb, the 5' RACE reads were re-called with MiXCR into one record per CDR3 protein. The table lists around 100,000 distinct CDR3 sequences, approximately 8.4% of them singletons. Looked up from germline, CDR1 is SGHVS and CDR2 is FNYEAQ. The J segment lost 1 base and the V segment lost 4 bases, leaving 2 bases of the junction unmatched. The CDR3 sequence is 14 residues long.

This TCR came from a man under 40 who received the YFV17D yellow fever vaccine. The sequencing here drew on CD8+ T cells sorted from PBMCs, taken 45 days after the yellow fever booster vaccination. The genes are TRBV7-6 and TRBJ1-1; 8 bases are a match to TRBD1. The CDR3 bases are TGTGCCAGCAGCTACGGACAGGGGAACACTGAAGCTTTCTTT. Amino acid sequence: CASSYGQGNTEAFF.